Following are 9 T cell receptor beta chains from one sample sequenced in a study of CD8+CD57+ T cells in acquired aplastic anemia. The template for TCR beta VDJ and CDR3 sequence profiling was genomic DNA. TCRdb reanalysed the reads using MiXCR and keeps one entry per CDR3 protein. The table has some 280,000 distinct CDR3 sequences, roughly 50% seen once; the top ten hold under 8.5%. The sequencing sample was made of sorted CD4+, CD8+, or CD8+CD57+ T cells (not recorded which) from PBMCs. The receptors derive from a human donor with severe aplastic anemia or a healthy control (not recorded which).

The J gene is TRBJ1-6, the V gene TRBV2; D gene unclear. This CDR3 spans 14 amino acids. The germline V and J ends were trimmed by 8 bases and 7 bases, with 15 bases remaining between them. Germline V gives CDR1 SNHLY, CDR2 FYNNEI. The CDR3 here is CASRRVLRNSPLHF. The CDR3 DNA reads TGTGCCAGCCGCCGGGTTCTGCGAAATTCACCCCTCCACTTT.

The genes are TRBV7-8 and TRBJ1-5, with D hard to call. The V gene's germline CDR1 is SGHVS and CDR2 FQNEAQ. The V and J ends lost 4 bases and 2 bases respectively, with 9 bases between them. This CDR3 is built from 14 residues. The CDR3 nucleotides are TGTGCCAGCAGCTCCCAGGTTGGCAATCAGCCCCAGCATTTT. This gives the protein CASSSQVGNQPQHF.

In nucleotides, the CDR3 is TGCAGCGTTGGAGGGGACATTAGCACAGATACGCAGTATTTT. Protein product: CSVGGDISTDTQYF. The chain is built from TRBV29-1 and TRBJ2-3, with TRBD1 as a possible D gene (6 bases). Trimming left V 4 bases short and J 0 bases short, with 11 bases between. From germline, CDR1 is SQVTM and CDR2 ANQGSEA. The CDR3 sequence is 14 residues long.

V gene TRBV2 combines with J gene TRBJ2-7, with 8 bases aligning to TRBD2. V shed 6 bases, J shed 4 bases, and the junction held 17 bases outside the gene matches. The CDR3 runs 17 residues. CDR1 is SNHLY and CDR2 is FYNNEI in the germline V gene. Here the CDR3 DNA reads TGTGCCAGCAGCCAAGCAGCAACAGCGGGGGCCGAGTACGAGCAGTACTTC. Encoded protein: CASSQAATAGAEYEQYF.

This chain links TRBV10-1 with TRBJ1-5, with D maybe TRBD1 (5 bases). This CDR3 has 17 residues. Germline V CDR1 and CDR2: WNHNN, SYGVQD (reference sequence). The V end was cut by 4 bases, the J end by 0 bases, with 16 bases between. CDR3 sequence: CASSVRPETGSNQPQHF. CDR3 coding DNA: TGCGCCAGCAGTGTTCGGCCGGAAACAGGTAGCAATCAGCCCCAGCATTTT.

This clonotype was seen more than once but under ten times. A much more abundant neighbour one base away suggests this may be a read error. This rearrangement joins TRBV6-6 to TRBJ1-1; 8 positions agree with TRBD1. Per germline, CDR1 MNHNY and CDR2 SVGAGI (reference sequence). The CDR3 consists of 14 residues. V was pared by 2 bases and J by 6 bases, with 5 bases of the junction left unmatched. The CDR3 sequence: CASSYQGAGAEAFF. The CDR3 DNA reads as TGTGCCAGCAGTTACCAGGGGGCAGGAGCTGAAGCTTTCTTT.

V and J are TRBV7-9 and TRBJ1-6; the D gene is possibly TRBD1 (6 bases). The CDR3 is made up of 14 amino acids. Per germline, CDR1 SEHNR and CDR2 FQNEAQ (reference sequence). Trimming removed 5 bases at V and 9 bases at J, with 14 bases between. CDR3 amino acids: CASSAQGGISPLHF. The CDR3 nucleotides read TGTGCCAGCAGCGCCCAAGGGGGTATTTCACCCCTCCACTTT.

This clonotype was observed a few times. V gene TRBV24-1 combines with J gene TRBJ2-3; weak D call: TRBD1 (6 bases). This CDR3 has 15 residues. Trimming shortened V by 5 bases and J by 0 bases, and 11 bases separated the two germline ends. Germline V gene lookup returns CDR1 KGHDR and CDR2 SFDVKD. The CDR3 region is CATSVRQGSTDTQYF. For the CDR3, the DNA is TGTGCCACCAGTGTTAGGCAGGGGAGCACAGATACGCAGTATTTT.

The rearrangement uses TRBV7-6 and TRBJ2-3; TRBD2 matches at 8 bases. CDR3 size: 20 residues. CDR1 and CDR2 from the germline V gene are SGHVS and FNYEAQ. V gave up 4 bases and J gave up 0 bases; unmatched junction bases: 18. The CDR3, as DNA: TGTGCCAGCAGCTCCCGTGGTAGCGGGGTTATAAGAACTAGCACAGATACGCAGTATTTT. Its protein product is CASSSRGSGVIRTSTDTQYF.